A selection of T cell receptor beta chains follows, all from one sample in a study of technical replicates of blood from several donors. Assay: immunoSEQ multiplex PCR; the TCRdb copy retains only in-frame clones and omits some. Among 55,000 to 85,000 clones listed, about 97% were seen once. Sequences were obtained from T cells isolated from PBMCs. All receptors derive from a human donor in good health. CDR3s include the opening cysteine and the closing phenylalanine or tryptophan. A D gene is named only where the DNA matches it firmly. Clone size is given for some rows only: seen once, a few or many times, or a class if the clone is expanded.

>TRBV5-1|TRBJ2-7|-|-
CASRRTDNYEQYF
TGCGCCAGCAGGAGGACGGACAACTACGAGCAGTACTTC
>TRBV5-8|TRBJ1-4|TRBD1|-
CASSLGRGREKLFF
TGTGCCAGCAGCTTGGGCAGGGGGAGGGAAAAACTGTTTTTT
>TRBV19|TRBJ2-1|TRBD2|-
CASSIVAGAWNEQFF
TGTGCCAGTAGTATAGTAGCGGGAGCATGGAATGAGCAGTTCTTC
>TRBV30|TRBJ2-7|-|-
CAWSVGGAVTEQYF
TGTGCCTGGAGTGTAGGGGGGGCGGTTACCGAGCAGTACTTC
>TRBV9|TRBJ2-6|-|-
CASSSKLTGANVLTF
TGTGCCAGCAGCTCCAAACTGACTGGGGCCAACGTCCTGACTTTC
>TRBV6-1|TRBJ1-4|-|-
CASSESRARGEKLFF
TGTGCCAGCAGTGAATCGAGGGCGCGCGGCGAAAAACTGTTTTTT
>TRBV5-4|TRBJ2-3|TRBD2|-
CASSRGLGTQYF
TGTGCCAGCAGCCGAGGACTAGGGACGCAGTATTTT
>TRBV7-5|TRBJ2-7|-|-
CVRSPWTSGGEQYF
TGTGTCAGAAGCCCGTGGACTAGCGGGGGCGAGCAGTACTTC
>TRBV6-5|TRBJ1-1|-|-
CASSYNLQGGEAFF
TGTGCCAGCAGTTACAACCTTCAAGGGGGAGAAGCTTTCTTT
>TRBV7-3|TRBJ2-5|-|-
CASSPISGGRETQYF
TGTGCCAGCAGCCCAATATCGGGGGGCAGGGAGACCCAGTACTTC
>TRBV27|TRBJ2-7|TRBD2|once
CASRVAGGPSYEQYF
TGTGCCAGCAGGGTAGCGGGAGGGCCGTCCTACGAGCAGTACTTC
>TRBV5-1|TRBJ2-2|TRBD2|-
CASSPTRTSGPTGELFF
TGCGCCAGCAGCCCCACGCGGACTAGCGGACCCACCGGGGAGCTGTTTTTT
>TRBV11-3|TRBJ1-1|-|-
CASSREGRQTNTEAFF
TGTGCCAGCAGCCGGGAGGGGCGACAGACGAACACTGAAGCTTTCTTT
>TRBV25-1|TRBJ1-4|-|once
CASSDPEKLFF
TGTGCCAGCAGTGATCCGGAAAAACTGTTTTTT
>TRBV6-6|TRBJ2-3|TRBD1|-
CASRRQGRTDTQYF
TGTGCCAGCAGGCGACAGGGGCGGACAGATACGCAGTATTTT
>TRBV4-1|TRBJ2-3|TRBD1|-
CASSRDRALTFTDTQYF
TGCGCCAGCAGCCGCGACAGGGCCCTAACTTTCACAGATACGCAGTATTTT
>TRBV7-9|TRBJ2-1|-|-
CASSSGTSFYNEQFF
TGTGCCAGCAGCTCCGGGACTTCCTTCTACAATGAGCAGTTCTTC
>TRBV6-6|TRBJ1-2|-|-
CASSYTDSSYGYTF
TGTGCCAGCAGTTACACGGACAGTAGCTATGGCTACACCTTC
>TRBV7-2|TRBJ2-3|-|-
CASSSGTLYTDTQYF
TGTGCCAGCAGCTCGGGAACCCTCTACACAGATACGCAGTATTTT
>TRBV28|TRBJ2-7|-|-
CASSLVQAYSIYEQYF
TGTGCCAGCAGTTTGGTTCAGGCCTACTCGATTTACGAGCAGTACTTC
>TRBV28|TRBJ2-2|-|-
CASSLIGVIVKHQNTGELFF
TGTGCCAGCAGTTTAATAGGGGTCATTGTAAAGCATCAGAACACCGGGGAGCTGTTTTTT
>TRBV20-1|TRBJ2-3|-|-
CSASKGDTQYF
TGCAGTGCTAGTAAGGGGGATACGCAGTATTTT
>TRBV9|TRBJ2-2|TRBD1|-
CASSATGTGELFF
TGTGCCAGCAGCGCGACAGGGACCGGGGAGCTGTTTTTT
>TRBV5-1|TRBJ1-1|-|-
CASSLYRDGDEAFF
TGCGCCAGCAGCTTGTACCGGGATGGAGATGAAGCTTTCTTT
>TRBV2|TRBJ2-7|TRBD2|-
CASSLDPLAAVNEQYF
TGTGCCAGCAGCCTGGATCCACTAGCGGCGGTAAACGAGCAGTACTTC
>TRBV4-2|TRBJ2-3|-|-
CASSQEFRRGSDTQYF
TGTGCCAGCAGCCAAGAGTTCCGGCGGGGTTCAGATACGCAGTATTTT
>TRBV6-6|TRBJ2-7|-|-
CASSLAREQYF
TGTGCCAGCAGCCTCGCGCGCGAGCAGTACTTC
>TRBV11-3|TRBJ2-2|TRBD1|-
CASSDISRTGWHAGELFF
TGTGCCAGCAGCGATATTAGCCGGACAGGTTGGCACGCCGGGGAGCTGTTTTTT
>TRBV6-1|TRBJ2-2|-|-
CASSEKLTGELFF
TGTGCCAGCAGTGAAAAACTCACCGGGGAGCTGTTTTTT
>TRBV6-5|TRBJ1-3|-|-
CASSLTGRGGNTIYF
TGTGCCAGCAGCCTTACGGGCAGGGGCGGAAACACCATATATTTT
>TRBV5-1|TRBJ1-1|-|once
CASSLQVTEAFF
TGCGCCAGCAGCTTACAGGTCACTGAAGCTTTCTTT
>TRBV4-3|TRBJ2-2|TRBD2|-
CASSHARTSGRRDTGELFF
TGCGCCAGCAGCCATGCTAGGACTAGCGGGAGGAGAGACACCGGGGAGCTGTTTTTT
>TRBV18|TRBJ1-1|-|-
CASSPSRPPGTEAFF
TGTGCCAGCTCACCTTCAAGACCTCCAGGCACTGAAGCTTTCTTT
>TRBV30|TRBJ1-1|-|-
CAWSGSGMNTEAFF
TGTGCCTGGAGTGGCTCGGGGATGAACACTGAAGCTTTCTTT
>TRBV6-6|TRBJ1-2|-|-
CASFHRGFGYTF
TGTGCCAGCTTCCACCGGGGGTTTGGCTACACCTTC
>TRBV29-1|TRBJ2-7|TRBD1|-
CSVEDREGDEQYF
TGCAGCGTTGAGGACAGGGAAGGGGACGAGCAGTACTTC
>TRBV4-1|TRBJ2-1|-|-
CASSQEVPYEQFF
TGCGCCAGCAGCCAGGAGGTCCCTTATGAGCAGTTCTTC
>TRBV4-1|TRBJ1-1|-|-
CASSQEIEGQEAFF
TGCGCCAGCAGCCAAGAAATAGAGGGACAAGAAGCTTTCTTT
>TRBV5-1|TRBJ1-1|TRBD1|-
CASALGGQGTEAFF
TGCGCCAGCGCCCTAGGAGGACAGGGGACTGAAGCTTTCTTT